The clone carrying this TCR beta chain was seen once. Antigen specificity is unknown. Regarding time point: persistent/refractory GD, antithyroid drugs over 5 years with positive TRAb. PBMC-extracted RNA yielded the TCR library. From germline, CDR1 is DFQATT and CDR2 SNEGSKA (reference sequence). Losses at the gene ends were 5 bases for V and 4 bases for J; bases not matched to a gene: 14. The CDR3 is 16 amino acids. Sequencing libraries for TCR beta were prepared with iRepertoire HTBI primers and Arm-PCR of CDR3 regions. One entry per CDR3 protein results from TCRdb running MiXCR on the multiplex PCR reads. The sample lists about 400,000 distinct CDR3 sequences; less than 25% were seen once. The entry originates in a study of regulatory T cells in long-lasting Graves disease. Study overall: The criterion for persistent Graves' disease was over 5 years of antithyroid drugs with positive TSH receptor antibodies. Study results and caveats: Those with persistent Graves' had less TCR diversity than newly diagnosed patients.

The origin of this receptor is a female donor with Graves disease. The sequencing used peripheral blood mononuclear cells (PBMCs), collected when the disease was refractory, from a patient treated with antithyroid drugs. The chain uses TRBV20-1 and TRBJ2-1; 7 bases map to TRBD1. CDR3 amino acids: CSAAPGTEHRYNEQFF. As DNA, the CDR3 is TGCAGTGCTGCCCCCGGGACAGAGCATCGGTACAATGAGCAGTTCTTC.